Following are 10 T cell receptor beta chains from one sample sequenced in a study of blood T cell repertoires in COVID-19. TCRdb's table, derived via immunoSEQ multiplex PCR, lists solely in-frame clones and lacks some. The table has about 72,000 clones, roughly nine tenths seen once; the top ten hold 6% to 9.5%. Sequencing was done on a sample of peripheral blood. The receptors here all came from a human donor in a cohort sampled during active COVID-19.

CDR3 region: CASSSGGSYNSPLHF. In nucleotides, the CDR3 is TGTGCCAGCAGCTCAGGGGGGTCCTATAATTCACCCCTCCACTTT. The chain has TRBV5-5 and TRBJ1-6; 7 positions agree with TRBD1. There are 15 residues in the CDR3. Germline CDR1 SGHKS, CDR2 YYEKEE (reference sequence). V trimming: 3 bases; J trimming: 1 base; junction bases outside the gene matches: 1.

This clone was recorded once. V usage is TRBV7-3 and J usage is TRBJ2-3, with a possible D match to TRBD1 (6 bases). With 0 bases removed from V and 3 bases from J, the gap between germline ends came to 13 bases. Germline V lookup: CDR1 SGHTA, CDR2 FQGTGA. CDR3 length: 16 amino acids. CDR3 nucleotide sequence: TGTGCCAGCAGCTTAACCGCCTACAGGGCGACAGATACGCAGTATTTT. This encodes CASSLTAYRATDTQYF.

The chain recombines TRBV2 with TRBJ2-7; D may be TRBD2 (6 bases). The V gene's germline CDR1 is SNHLY and CDR2 FYNNEI. This CDR3 is 18 amino acids long. Trimming cost V 0 bases and J 3 bases, with 21 bases left between them. CDR3 amino acids: CASSEALGGNTFYYEQYF. CDR3 bases: TGTGCCAGCAGTGAAGCGCTCGGAGGGAATACCTTTTACTACGAGCAGTACTTC. The whole variable domain, filled in from reference TRBV2 and TRBJ2-7, reads EPEVTQTPSHQVTQMGQEVILRCVPISNHLYFYWYRQILGQKVEFLVSFYNNEISEKSEIFDDQFSVERPDGSNFTLKIRSTKLEDSAMYFCASSEALGGNTFYYEQYFGPGTRLTVT.

The CDR3 coding sequence is TGCGCCAGCAGCTTAACGACTAGCGGCATGTTGGGTGGAGAGACCCAGTACTTC. This sequence encodes CASSLTTSGMLGGETQYF. The chain combines TRBV5-1 with TRBJ2-5, with 9 bases identical to TRBD2. V lost 2 bases and J lost 4; bases outside the gene matches: 15. CDR1 and CDR2 from the germline V gene are SGHRS and YFSETQ. The CDR3 consists of 18 residues. Together with reference TRBV5-1 and TRBJ2-5, the CDR3 gives the full variable domain: KAGVTQTPRYLIKTRGQQVTLSCSPISGHRSVSWYQQTPGQGLQFLFEYFSETQRNKGNFPGRFSGRQFSNSRSEMNVSTLELGDSALYLCASSLTTSGMLGGETQYFGPGTRLLVL.

V and J are TRBV7-2 and TRBJ2-7, with TRBD2 matching 9 bases. Germline V CDR1 and CDR2: SGHTA, FQGNSA. The CDR3 contains 15 residues. After removal of 1 base from V and 2 bases from J, the junction contained 3 bases not matched to a gene. The CDR3 DNA follows: TGTGCCAGCAGCTTAGGCGGGGGGGTAGCCTACGAGCAGTACTTC. This gives the protein CASSLGGGVAYEQYF.

The chain has TRBV11-2 and TRBJ2-1; 9 nucleotides align to TRBD1. CDR1 is SGHAT, CDR2 FQNNGV, per germline. V was pared by 1 base and J by 9 bases, with 7 bases of the junction left unmatched. The CDR3 consists of 15 residues. The CDR3 sequence: CASSLAPGQGFEQFF. The CDR3 nucleotides read TGTGCCAGCAGCTTAGCCCCGGGACAGGGCTTTGAGCAGTTCTTC.

The V and J genes are TRBV29-1 and TRBJ2-1, with D uncertain. Germline lookup yields CDR1 SQVTM and CDR2 ANQGSEA. With 6 bases removed from V and 6 bases from J, the gap between germline ends came to 9 bases. The CDR3 has 11 residues. The CDR3, as DNA: TGCAGCGTCGAACCCCTCAATGAGCAGTTCTTC. Its translation is CSVEPLNEQFF.

The chain links TRBV5-1 to TRBJ1-1; possible D gene TRBD1, 6 bases. Germline CDR1 and CDR2: SGHRS and YFSETQ. There are 13 residues in the CDR3. Trimming took off 4 bases at V and 4 bases at J, with 11 bases between the two ends. CDR3 bases: TGCGCCAGCAGCCGTCGGACAGCCACTGAAGCTTTCTTT. Its protein product is CASSRRTATEAFF.

The chain has TRBV5-1 and TRBJ1-4; D perhaps matches TRBD1 (6 bases). The CDR3 runs 14 residues. Trimming stripped 4 bases from V and 8 bases from J, with 15 bases between. The germline V gene encodes CDR1 SGHRS and CDR2 YFSETQ. Here the CDR3 DNA reads TGCGCCAGCAGCGGCGGCAGGGGCCCGGAAAAACTGTTTTTT. Its translation: CASSGGRGPEKLFF.

This chain joins TRBV27 and TRBJ2-3; maybe TRBD2 (5 bases). This CDR3 region has 13 residues. Germline V gives CDR1 MNHEY, CDR2 SMNVEV (reference sequence). V lost 9 bases, J lost 2 bases, and 12 bases lay in between. CDR3 amino acids: CARRVPSTDTQYF. In DNA, the CDR3 is TGTGCCAGGAGGGTCCCATCCACAGATACGCAGTATTTT.